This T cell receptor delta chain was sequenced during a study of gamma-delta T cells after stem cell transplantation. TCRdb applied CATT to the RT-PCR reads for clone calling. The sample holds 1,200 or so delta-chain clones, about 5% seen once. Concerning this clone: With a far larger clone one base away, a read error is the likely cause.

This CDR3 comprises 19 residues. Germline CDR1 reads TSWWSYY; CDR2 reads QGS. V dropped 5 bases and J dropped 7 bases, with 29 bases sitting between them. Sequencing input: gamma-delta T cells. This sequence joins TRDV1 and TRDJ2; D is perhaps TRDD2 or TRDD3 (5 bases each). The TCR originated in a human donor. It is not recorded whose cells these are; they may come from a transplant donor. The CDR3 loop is CALGCRLPTDWWTEAQLFF. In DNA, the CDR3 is TGTGCTCTTGGGTGTCGGCTTCCCACCGACTGGTGGACTGAAGCACAACTCTTCTTT.